In its sample, the clone carrying this TCR beta chain was seen a few times. The antigen is undetermined. This sample stems from a study of T cell repertoires in cytomegalovirus infection. Overall study: Shared public TCR beta signatures pointed to both CMV infection and a matching HLA type.

TCRdb independently ran MiXCR on the reads; one entry per CDR3 protein. The table shows some 940,000 distinct CDR3 sequences, with 30% to 40% occurring only once. The CDR3 extends over 13 amino acids. Germline CDR1 MNHEY, CDR2 SMNVEV (reference sequence). The ends were cut back, 5 bases at V and 9 bases at J, with 14 bases in the middle. This specimen was cultured CD8+ T cells from PBMCs, taken from culture after CMV antigen stimulation. This receptor was taken from a human donor in good health (CMV status not recorded). Some clones in this sample may be carry-over from other donors' samples. This chain joins TRBV27 and TRBJ1-5; D is unresolved. The CDR3 DNA reads as TGTGCCAGCAGTCCACCCGGGGAGCGGCCCCAGCATTTT. As protein: CASSPPGERPQHF.